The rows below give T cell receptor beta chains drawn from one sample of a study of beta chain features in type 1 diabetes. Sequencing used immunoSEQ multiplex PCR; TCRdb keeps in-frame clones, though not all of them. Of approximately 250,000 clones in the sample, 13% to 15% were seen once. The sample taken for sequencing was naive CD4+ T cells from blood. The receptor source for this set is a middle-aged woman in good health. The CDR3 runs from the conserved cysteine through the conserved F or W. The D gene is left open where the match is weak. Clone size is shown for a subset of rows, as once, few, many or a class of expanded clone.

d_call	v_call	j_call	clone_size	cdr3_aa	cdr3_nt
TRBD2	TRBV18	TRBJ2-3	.	CASSPPASGGTDTQYF	TGTGCCAGCTCACCACCGGCCAGCGGGGGCACAGATACGCAGTATTTT
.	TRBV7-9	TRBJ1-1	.	CASSTLGNTEAFF	TGTGCCAGCAGCACTCTAGGGAACACTGAAGCTTTCTTT
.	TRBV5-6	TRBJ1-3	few	CASSAGTAGNTIYF	TGTGCCAGCAGCGCCGGGACTGCTGGAAACACCATATATTTT
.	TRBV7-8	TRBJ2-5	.	CASSLVQGRNLGTQYF	TGTGCCAGCAGCTTAGTGCAGGGTCGGAATTTAGGGACCCAGTACTTC
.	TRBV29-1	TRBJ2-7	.	CSAITGVGTSEQYF	TGCAGCGCGATTACAGGGGTGGGGACTAGCGAGCAGTACTTC
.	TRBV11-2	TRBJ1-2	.	CASSLDGTSSYTF	TGTGCCAGCAGCTTAGATGGGACTAGCAGCTACACCTTC
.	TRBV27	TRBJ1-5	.	CASSLSGWEGQPQHF	TGTGCCAGCAGTTTATCGGGGTGGGAGGGCCAGCCCCAGCATTTT
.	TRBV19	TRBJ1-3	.	CASSPRTPGNTIYF	TGTGCCAGTAGTCCGCGGACACCTGGAAACACCATATATTTT
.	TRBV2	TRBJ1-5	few	CASSATGKGDQPQHF	TGTGCCAGCAGCGCAACAGGGAAAGGGGATCAGCCCCAGCATTTT
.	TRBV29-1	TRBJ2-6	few	CSVEDRGSGANVLTF	TGCAGCGTTGAAGATCGGGGTTCTGGGGCCAACGTCCTGACTTTC
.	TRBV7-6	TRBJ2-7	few	CASSSRDTLKTELYEQYF	TGTGCCAGCAGCTCCCGGGACACCCTCAAAACAGAGTTGTACGAGCAGTACTTC